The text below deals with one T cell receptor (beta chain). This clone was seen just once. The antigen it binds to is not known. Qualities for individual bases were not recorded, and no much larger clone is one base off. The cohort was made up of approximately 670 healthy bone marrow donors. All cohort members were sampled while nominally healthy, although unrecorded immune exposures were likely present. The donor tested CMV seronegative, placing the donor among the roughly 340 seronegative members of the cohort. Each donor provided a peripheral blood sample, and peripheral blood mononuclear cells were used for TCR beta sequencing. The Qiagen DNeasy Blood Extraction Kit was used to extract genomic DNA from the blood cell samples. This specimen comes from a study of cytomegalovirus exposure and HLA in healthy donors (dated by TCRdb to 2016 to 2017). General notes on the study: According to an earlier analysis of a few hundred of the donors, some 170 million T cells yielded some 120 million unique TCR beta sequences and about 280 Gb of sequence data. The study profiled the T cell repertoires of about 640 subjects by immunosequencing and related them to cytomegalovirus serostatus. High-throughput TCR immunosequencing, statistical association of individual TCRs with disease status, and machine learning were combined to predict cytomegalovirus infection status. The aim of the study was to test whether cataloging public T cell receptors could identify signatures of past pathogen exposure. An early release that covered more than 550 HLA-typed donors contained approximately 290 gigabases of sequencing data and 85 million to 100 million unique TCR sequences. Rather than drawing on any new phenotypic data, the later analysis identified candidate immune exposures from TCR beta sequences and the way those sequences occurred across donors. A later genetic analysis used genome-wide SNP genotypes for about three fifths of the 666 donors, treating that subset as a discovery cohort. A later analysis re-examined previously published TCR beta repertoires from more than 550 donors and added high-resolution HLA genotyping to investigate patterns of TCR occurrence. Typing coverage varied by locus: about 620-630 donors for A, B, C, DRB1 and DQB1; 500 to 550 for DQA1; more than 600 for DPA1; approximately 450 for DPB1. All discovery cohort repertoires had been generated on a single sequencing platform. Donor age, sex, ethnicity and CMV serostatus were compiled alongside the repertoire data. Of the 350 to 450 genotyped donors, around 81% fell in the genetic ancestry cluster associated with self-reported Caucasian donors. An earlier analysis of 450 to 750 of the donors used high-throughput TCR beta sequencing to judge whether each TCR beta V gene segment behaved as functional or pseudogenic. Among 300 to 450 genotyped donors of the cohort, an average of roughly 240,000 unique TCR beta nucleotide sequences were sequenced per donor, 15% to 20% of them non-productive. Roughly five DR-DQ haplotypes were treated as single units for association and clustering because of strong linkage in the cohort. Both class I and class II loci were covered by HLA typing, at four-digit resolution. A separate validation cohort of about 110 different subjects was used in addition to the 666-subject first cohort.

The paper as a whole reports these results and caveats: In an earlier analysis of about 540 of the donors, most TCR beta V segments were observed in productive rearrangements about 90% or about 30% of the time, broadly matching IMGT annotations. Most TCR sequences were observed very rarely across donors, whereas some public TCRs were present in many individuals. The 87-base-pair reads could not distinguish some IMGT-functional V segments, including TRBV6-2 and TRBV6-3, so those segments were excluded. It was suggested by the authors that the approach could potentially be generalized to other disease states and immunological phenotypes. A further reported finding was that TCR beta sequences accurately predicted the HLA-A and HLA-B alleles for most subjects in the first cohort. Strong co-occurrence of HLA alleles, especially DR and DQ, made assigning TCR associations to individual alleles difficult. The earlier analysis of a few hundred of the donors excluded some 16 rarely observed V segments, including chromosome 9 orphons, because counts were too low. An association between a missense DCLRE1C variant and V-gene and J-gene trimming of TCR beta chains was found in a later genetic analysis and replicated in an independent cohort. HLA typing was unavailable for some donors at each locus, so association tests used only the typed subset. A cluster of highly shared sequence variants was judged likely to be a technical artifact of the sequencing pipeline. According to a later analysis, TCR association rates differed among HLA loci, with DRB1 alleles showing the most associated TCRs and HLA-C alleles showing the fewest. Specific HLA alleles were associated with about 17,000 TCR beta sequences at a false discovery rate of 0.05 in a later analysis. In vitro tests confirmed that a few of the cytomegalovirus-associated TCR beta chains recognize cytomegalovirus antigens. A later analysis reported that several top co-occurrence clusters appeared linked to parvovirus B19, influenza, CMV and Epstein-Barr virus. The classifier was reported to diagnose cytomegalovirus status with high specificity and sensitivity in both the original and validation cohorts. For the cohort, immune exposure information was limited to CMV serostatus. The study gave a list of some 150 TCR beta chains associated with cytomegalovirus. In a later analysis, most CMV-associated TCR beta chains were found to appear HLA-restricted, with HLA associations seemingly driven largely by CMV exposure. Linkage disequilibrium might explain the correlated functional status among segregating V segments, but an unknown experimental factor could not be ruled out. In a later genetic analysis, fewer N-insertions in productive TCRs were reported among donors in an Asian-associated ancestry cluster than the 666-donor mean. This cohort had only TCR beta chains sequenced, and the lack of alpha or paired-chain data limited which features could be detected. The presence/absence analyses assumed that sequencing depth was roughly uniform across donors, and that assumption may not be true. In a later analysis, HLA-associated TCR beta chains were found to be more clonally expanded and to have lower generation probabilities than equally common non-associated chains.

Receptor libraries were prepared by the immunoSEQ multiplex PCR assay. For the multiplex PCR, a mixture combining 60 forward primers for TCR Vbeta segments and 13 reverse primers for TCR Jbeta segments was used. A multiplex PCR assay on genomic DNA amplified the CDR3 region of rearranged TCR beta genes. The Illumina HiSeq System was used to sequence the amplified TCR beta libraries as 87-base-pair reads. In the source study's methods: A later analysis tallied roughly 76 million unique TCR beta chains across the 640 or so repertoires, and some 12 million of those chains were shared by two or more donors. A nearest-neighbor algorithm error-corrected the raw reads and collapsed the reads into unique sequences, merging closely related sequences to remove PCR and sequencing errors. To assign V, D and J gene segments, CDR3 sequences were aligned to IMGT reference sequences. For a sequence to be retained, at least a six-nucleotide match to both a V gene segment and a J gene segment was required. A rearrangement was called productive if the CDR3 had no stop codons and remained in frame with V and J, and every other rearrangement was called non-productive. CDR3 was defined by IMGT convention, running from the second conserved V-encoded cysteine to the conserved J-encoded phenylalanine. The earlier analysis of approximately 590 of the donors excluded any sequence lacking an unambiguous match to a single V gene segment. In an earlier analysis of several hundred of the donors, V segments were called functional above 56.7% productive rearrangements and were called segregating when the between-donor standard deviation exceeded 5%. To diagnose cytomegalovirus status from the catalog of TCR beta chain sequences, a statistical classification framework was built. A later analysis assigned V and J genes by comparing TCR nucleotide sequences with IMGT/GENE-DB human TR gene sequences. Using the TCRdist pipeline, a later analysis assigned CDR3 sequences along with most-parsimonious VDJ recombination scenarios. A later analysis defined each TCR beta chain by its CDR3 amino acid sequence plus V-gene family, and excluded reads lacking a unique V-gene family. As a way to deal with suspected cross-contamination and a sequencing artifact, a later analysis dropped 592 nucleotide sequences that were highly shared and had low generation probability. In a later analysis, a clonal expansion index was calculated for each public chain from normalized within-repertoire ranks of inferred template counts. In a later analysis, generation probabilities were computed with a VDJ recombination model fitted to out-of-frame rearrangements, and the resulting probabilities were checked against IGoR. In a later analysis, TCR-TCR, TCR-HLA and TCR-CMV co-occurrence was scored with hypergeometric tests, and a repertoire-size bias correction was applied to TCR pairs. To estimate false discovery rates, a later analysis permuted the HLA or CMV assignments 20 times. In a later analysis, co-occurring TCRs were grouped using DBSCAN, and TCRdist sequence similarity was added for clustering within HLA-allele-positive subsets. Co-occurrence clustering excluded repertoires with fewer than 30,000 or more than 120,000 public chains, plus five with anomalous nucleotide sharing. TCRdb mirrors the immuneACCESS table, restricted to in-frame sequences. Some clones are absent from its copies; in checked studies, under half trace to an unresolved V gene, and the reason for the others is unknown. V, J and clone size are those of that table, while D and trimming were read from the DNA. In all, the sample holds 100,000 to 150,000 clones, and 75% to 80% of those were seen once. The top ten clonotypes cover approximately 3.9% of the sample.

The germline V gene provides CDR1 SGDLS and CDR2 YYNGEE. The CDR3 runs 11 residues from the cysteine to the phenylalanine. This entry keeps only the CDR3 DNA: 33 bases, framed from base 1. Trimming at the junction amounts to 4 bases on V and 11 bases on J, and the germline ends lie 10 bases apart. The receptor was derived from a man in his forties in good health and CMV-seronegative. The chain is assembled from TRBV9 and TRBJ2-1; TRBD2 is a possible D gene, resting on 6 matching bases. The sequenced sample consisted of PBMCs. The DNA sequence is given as TGTGCCAGCAGCCGGGGACTCCAGCAGTTCTTC. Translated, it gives CASSRGLQQFF.